The source of this T cell receptor beta chain is a study of OX40 agonist ivuxolimab in advanced cancers. The table came from immunoSEQ multiplex PCR; TCRdb's copy has only in-frame clones and leaves some out. The sample contains more than 45,000 clones, approximately 88% of which appear only once. The V and J ends lost 1 base and 7 bases, in that order; junction bases with no gene match: 10. The CDR3 length is 16 residues. Germline lookup yields CDR1 SGHAT and CDR2 FQNNGV. This sample comprised CD4+ or CD8+ T cells sorted from blood, obtained in a trial of the OX40 agonist ivuxolimab. This TCR was sampled from an adult with an advanced solid tumor such as melanoma, head and neck, liver or kidney cancer. The rearrangement uses TRBV11-2 and TRBJ2-1; 7 positions match TRBD2. CDR3 in amino acids: CASSLGGAGVRNEQFF. In DNA, the CDR3 is TGTGCCAGCAGCTTAGGAGGGGCGGGAGTCAGGAATGAGCAGTTCTTC.